Described below is a single T cell receptor (beta chain) sequence and its context. Its antigen is still unknown. 60 Vbeta and 13 Jbeta primers were used in PCR. In the original processing: A later analysis tallied 65 million to 85 million unique TCR beta chains, 9 million to 12 million of them shared. The method was immunoSEQ multiplex PCR; TCRdb's version includes in-frame clones alone and lacks a portion of them. V and J calls and clone size are given by that table; D and trimming were obtained from the DNA. The table has approximately 170,000 clones, 77% seen once. These data come from a study of cytomegalovirus exposure and HLA in healthy donors. Healthy bone marrow donors supplied every sample. Findings and caveats of the study: The authors later found TCR association rates varying by HLA locus, with DRB1 most and HLA-C fewest.

This clonotype originated in a woman between 40 and 55 years old in good health and CMV-seropositive. Sequenced material: PBMCs.

CDR3: CASSISVAGGLETQYF. The CDR3 nucleotides read TGTGCCAGTAGTATAAGTGTAGCGGGGGGCTTGGAGACCCAGTACTTC. V and J are TRBV19 and TRBJ2-5, with 10 positions matching TRBD2. Per the germline V gene, CDR1 is LNHDA and CDR2 is SQIVND (reference sequence). V lost 2 bases, J lost 5 bases, and 8 bases stayed unmatched. The CDR3 contains 16 residues.